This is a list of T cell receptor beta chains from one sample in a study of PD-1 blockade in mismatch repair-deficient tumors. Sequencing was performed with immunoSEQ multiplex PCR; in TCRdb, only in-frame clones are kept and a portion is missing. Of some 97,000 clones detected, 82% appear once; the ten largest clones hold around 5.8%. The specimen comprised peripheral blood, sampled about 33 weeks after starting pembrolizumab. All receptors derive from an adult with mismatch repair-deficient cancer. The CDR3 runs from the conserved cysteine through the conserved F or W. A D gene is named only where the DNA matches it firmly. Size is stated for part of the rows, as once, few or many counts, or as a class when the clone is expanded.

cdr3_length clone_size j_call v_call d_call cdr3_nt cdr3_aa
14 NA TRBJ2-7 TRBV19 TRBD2 TGTGCCAGTAGTATAGGTAGCGGGCTGTACGAGCAGTACTTC CASSIGSGLYEQYF
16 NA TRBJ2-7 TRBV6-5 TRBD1 TGTGCCAGCAGTTTTGCCGGGACAGGGGGCTCCTACGAGCAGTACTTC CASSFAGTGGSYEQYF
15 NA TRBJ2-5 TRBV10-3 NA TGTGCCATCAGTGAACCAGGGAGTATCCAAGAGACCCAGTACTTC CAISEPGSIQETQYF
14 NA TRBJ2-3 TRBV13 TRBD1 TGTGCCAGCAGCTTAGATCAGGGGGAGGATACGCAGTATTTT CASSLDQGEDTQYF
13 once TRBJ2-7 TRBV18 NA TGTGCCAGCTCACCCCCGGGAATACCCGAGCAGTACTTC CASSPPGIPEQYF
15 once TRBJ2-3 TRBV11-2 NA TGTGCCAGCAGCTTAGAGGCGTCGATGGCCGATACGCAGTATTTT CASSLEASMADTQYF
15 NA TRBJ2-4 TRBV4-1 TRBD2 TGCGCCAGCAGCCGGGGGGGACTAGGGGATTCCATTCAGTACTTC CASSRGGLGDSIQYF
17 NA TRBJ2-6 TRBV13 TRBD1 TGTGCCAGCAGCGGACAGGGTTATTCTGCTGGGGCCAACGTCCTGACTTTC CASSGQGYSAGANVLTF
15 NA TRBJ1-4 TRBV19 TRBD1 TGTGCCAGTAGTGCCCAGACAGGGGCGAATGAAAAACTGTTTTTT CASSAQTGANEKLFF
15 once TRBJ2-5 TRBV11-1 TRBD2 TGTGCCAGCGCCGAGGCTAGCGGGAGGAGAGAGACCCAGTACTTC CASAEASGRRETQYF
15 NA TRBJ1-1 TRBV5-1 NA TGCGCCAGCAGCTCCGGGGTAGTGGAGAACACTGAAGCTTTCTTT CASSSGVVENTEAFF
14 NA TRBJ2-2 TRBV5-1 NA TGCGCCAGCAGCGACGGGCCGAACACCGGGGAGCTGTTTTTT CASSDGPNTGELFF
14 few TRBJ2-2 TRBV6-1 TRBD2 TGTGCCAGCGAGCGGGAGGGCCGGACCGGGGAGCTGTTTTTT CASEREGRTGELFF
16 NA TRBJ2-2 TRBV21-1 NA TGTGCCAGCAGCAAAGCCGACGGGACAGTCCCCGGGGAGCTGTTTTTT CASSKADGTVPGELFF
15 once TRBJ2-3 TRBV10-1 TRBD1 TGCGCCAGCAGTGACCGGGACAGCCGCACAGATACGCAGTATTTT CASSDRDSRTDTQYF
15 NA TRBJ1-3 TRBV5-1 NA TGCGCCAGCAGGTTTGGGCCGTCGCCTGGAAACACCATATATTTT CASRFGPSPGNTIYF
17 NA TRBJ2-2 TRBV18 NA TGTGCCAGCTCACCACTCTCCATCAAAGTAGGCACCGGGGAGCTGTTTTTT CASSPLSIKVGTGELFF
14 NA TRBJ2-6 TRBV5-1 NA TGCGCCAGCGCCTGGGACTCTGGGGCCAACGTCCTGACTTTC CASAWDSGANVLTF
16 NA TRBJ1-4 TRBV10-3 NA TGTGCCATCAGTGCTTCCCAAAGGGGGTACGGTGAAAAACTGTTTTTT CAISASQRGYGEKLFF
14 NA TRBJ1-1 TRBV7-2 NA TGTGCCAGCAGCCGCAGGGTTTTCGGCACTGAAGCTTTCTTT CASSRRVFGTEAFF
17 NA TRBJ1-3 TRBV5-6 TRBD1 TGTGCCAGCAGCTGGGACAGGGGTCCATCCTCTGGAAACACCATATATTTT CASSWDRGPSSGNTIYF
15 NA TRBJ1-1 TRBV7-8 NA TGTGCCAGCAGCTTCAGCTCCTGGGGTAACACTGAAGCTTTCTTT CASSFSSWGNTEAFF
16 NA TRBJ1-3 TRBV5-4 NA TGTGCCAGCAGCTTGGGCGGCGTACGTGGTGGAAACACCATATATTTT CASSLGGVRGGNTIYF
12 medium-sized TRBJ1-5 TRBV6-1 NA TGTGCCAGCAGTGACCCTAGCCAGCCCCAGCATTTT CASSDPSQPQHF
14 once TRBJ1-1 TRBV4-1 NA TGCGCCAGCAGCCAAGATGCGGGGAACACTGAAGCTTTCTTT CASSQDAGNTEAFF
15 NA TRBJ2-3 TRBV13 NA TGTGCCAGCAGCTTAGCAGGTAGTAGCACAGATACGCAGTATTTT CASSLAGSSTDTQYF
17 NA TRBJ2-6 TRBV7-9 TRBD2 TGTGCCAGCAGCTTAGCGCGGGAGACGGCTGGGGCCAACGTCCTGACTTTC CASSLARETAGANVLTF